What follows are 12 T cell receptor beta chains derived from one specimen sequenced in a study of blood T cells in healthy people across ages. A second PCR of about 7 to 12 cycles used a sample-barcoded 5' primer and a J-beta primer mix. One entry per CDR3 protein, called by TCRdb with MiXCR from the 5' RACE reads. The sample contains roughly 1.5 million distinct CDR3 sequences, roughly 43% of which appear only once. The material sequenced was blood. The receptors were sampled from a young woman in good health.

The gene calls are TRBV20-1 and TRBJ1-1; no clear D gene. The CDR3 extends over 13 amino acids. With 3 bases removed from V and 4 bases from J, the gap between germline ends came to 12 bases. Germline V gene lookup returns CDR1 DFQATT and CDR2 SNEGSKA (reference sequence). The CDR3 loop is CSARREPSTEAFF. The CDR3 DNA follows: TGCAGTGCTAGGCGGGAACCGAGCACTGAAGCTTTCTTT.

J is TRBJ2-5 and V is TRBV20-1; the D gene is possibly TRBD1 (6 bases). This CDR3 has 14 amino acids. The V gene's germline CDR1 is DFQATT and CDR2 SNEGSKA (reference sequence). The V end lost 0 bases, the J end lost 2 bases, and 10 bases lay between the germline ends. The CDR3 is CSARDWDTQETQYF. In nucleotides, the CDR3 is TGCAGTGCTAGAGACTGGGACACTCAAGAGACCCAGTACTTC.

The J gene is TRBJ1-1, the V gene TRBV20-1; the D is unclear. The CDR3 covers 12 residues. Trimming shortened V by 5 bases and J by 1 base, and 8 bases separated the two germline ends. Germline CDR1 is DFQATT and CDR2 is SNEGSKA (reference sequence). DNA of the CDR3: TGCAGTGCTGGCTCACCGAACACTGAAGCTTTCTTT. This codes for CSAGSPNTEAFF.

In this sample, this clonotype turned up a few times. The rearrangement links TRBV7-9 to TRBJ1-4; the match to TRBD1 covers 10 bases. J was trimmed by 6 bases and V by 3 bases; bases with no gene match: 1. CDR3 length: 14 residues. Germline-derived CDR1 and CDR2 are SEHNR and FQNEAQ (reference sequence). The CDR3 nucleotides read TGTGCCAGCAGCTTCGGGACAGGGGATGAAAAACTGTTTTTT. This codes for CASSFGTGDEKLFF.

There are a few counts of this clonotype. The rearrangement uses TRBV29-1 and TRBJ2-7; D not resolved. V lost 5 bases and J 0 bases, leaving 11 bases between the germline ends. Germline loops: CDR1 SQVTM, CDR2 ANQGSEA. This CDR3 spans 13 amino acids. This CDR3 reads CSVSQAYSYEQYF. For the CDR3, the DNA is TGCAGCGTTAGTCAGGCCTACTCCTACGAGCAGTACTTC.

In nucleotides, the CDR3 is TGTGCCAGCTCACCACCGGGGACAGGTAGCAATCAGCCCCAGCATTTT. Translated: CASSPPGTGSNQPQHF. V is TRBV18 and J is TRBJ1-5; the match to TRBD1 covers 8 bases. Germline assignment: CDR1 KGHSH and CDR2 LQKENI. The CDR3 loop spans 16 amino acids. J gave up 0 bases and V 0 bases, and 1 base lay outside the gene matches.

This sequence joins TRBV12-3 or TRBV12-4 and TRBJ1-5; the D is unclear. The CDR3 extends over 14 amino acids. V dropped 2 bases and J dropped 9 bases, with 14 bases sitting between them. CDR3 residues: CASSLPNLRAPQHF. DNA of the CDR3: TGTGCCAGCAGTTTACCCAACCTTCGGGCGCCCCAGCATTTT.

This chain uses TRBV27 with TRBJ2-1; 9 bases are shared with TRBD1. V shed 10 bases, J shed 6 bases, and the junction held 10 bases outside the gene matches. The CDR3 has 14 amino acids. CDR1 MNHEY and CDR2 SMNVEV come from the germline V gene (reference sequence). The CDR3, as DNA: TGTGCCATCTCGACAGGGGGTATTGGCAATGAGCAGTTCTTC. It is translated as CAISTGGIGNEQFF.

Note on this clonotype: Mismatch with germline at one junction end may stem from a read error. This chain uses TRBV4-2 with TRBJ2-3; 7 nucleotides match TRBD2. There are 16 residues in the CDR3. The germline V gene encodes CDR1 LGHNA and CDR2 YNFKEQ. CDR3 sequence (DNA): TGTGCCGGCAGCCAAGATCTGGGAGCGGGATCGGATACGCAGTATTTT. It specifies CAGSQDLGAGSDTQYF.

As for this clonotype: A much larger clone is a single base away; this may be a read error. The chain joins TRBV9 to TRBJ2-1; D is ambiguous. The CDR3 runs 15 residues. The germline CDR1 and CDR2 sequences are SGDLS and YYNGEE. V was pared by 0 bases and J by 0 bases, with 7 bases between. The DNA for the CDR3 is TGTGCCAGCAGCGTAGATGGGGTCTCCTACAATGAGCAGTTCTTC. Amino acids: CASSVDGVSYNEQFF.

This clonotype has just a few counts. J is TRBJ2-1 and V is TRBV5-1; no firm D call. The CDR3 extends over 14 amino acids. Germline assignment: CDR1 SGHRS and CDR2 YFSETQ. V was trimmed by 5 bases and J by 2 bases, leaving 11 bases between them. The CDR3 loop is CASSFDRAYNEQFF. The CDR3 DNA follows: TGCGCCAGCAGTTTCGATAGGGCCTACAATGAGCAGTTCTTC. Full variable domain (remainder filled in from reference TRBV5-1 and TRBJ2-1): KAGVTQTPRYLIKTRGQQVTLSCSPISGHRSVSWYQQTPGQGLQFLFEYFSETQRNKGNFPGRFSGRQFSNSRSEMNVSTLELGDSALYLCASSFDRAYNEQFFGPGTRLTVL.

This clonotype was observed at least ten times. This sequence joins TRBV27 and TRBJ2-5, with 7 nucleotides matching TRBD2. The V and J ends lost 6 bases and 2 bases, in that order; junction bases with no gene match: 3. In germline, CDR1 is MNHEY, CDR2 SMNVEV (reference sequence). CDR3 size: 13 residues. DNA of the CDR3: TGTGCCAGCAGCTCGGGACTACAAGAGACCCAGTACTTC. Its protein is CASSSGLQETQYF.